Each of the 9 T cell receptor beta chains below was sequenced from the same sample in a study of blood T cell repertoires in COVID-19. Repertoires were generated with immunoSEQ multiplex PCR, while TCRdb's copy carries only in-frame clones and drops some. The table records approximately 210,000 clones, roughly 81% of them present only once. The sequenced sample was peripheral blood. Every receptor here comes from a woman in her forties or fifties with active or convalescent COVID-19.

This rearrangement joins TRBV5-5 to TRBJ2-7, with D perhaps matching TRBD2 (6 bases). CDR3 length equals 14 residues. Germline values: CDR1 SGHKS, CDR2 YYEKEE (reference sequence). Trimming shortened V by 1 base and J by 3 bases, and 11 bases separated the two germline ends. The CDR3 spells CASSLTSLIYEQYF. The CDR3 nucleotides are TGTGCCAGCAGCTTGACTAGCCTGATCTACGAGCAGTACTTC. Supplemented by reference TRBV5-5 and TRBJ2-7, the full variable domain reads DAGVTQSPTHLIKTRGQQVTLRCSPISGHKSVSWYQQVLGQGPQFIFQYYEKEERGRGNFPDRFSARQFPNYSSELNVNALLLGDSALYLCASSLTSLIYEQYFGPGTRLTVT.

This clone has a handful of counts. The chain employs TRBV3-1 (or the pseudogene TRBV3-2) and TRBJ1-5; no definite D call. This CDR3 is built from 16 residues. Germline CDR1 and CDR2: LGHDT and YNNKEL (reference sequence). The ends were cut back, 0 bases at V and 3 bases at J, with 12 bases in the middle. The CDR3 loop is CASSQDFVTTNQPQHF. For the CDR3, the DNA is TGTGCCAGCAGCCAAGATTTTGTAACTACCAATCAGCCCCAGCATTTT.

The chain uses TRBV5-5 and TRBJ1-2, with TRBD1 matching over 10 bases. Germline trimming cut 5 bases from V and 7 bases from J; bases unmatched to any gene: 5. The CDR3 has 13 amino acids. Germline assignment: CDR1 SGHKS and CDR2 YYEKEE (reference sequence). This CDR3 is CASRVGTGAGYTF. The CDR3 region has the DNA TGTGCCAGCAGGGTTGGGACAGGGGCTGGCTACACCTTC.

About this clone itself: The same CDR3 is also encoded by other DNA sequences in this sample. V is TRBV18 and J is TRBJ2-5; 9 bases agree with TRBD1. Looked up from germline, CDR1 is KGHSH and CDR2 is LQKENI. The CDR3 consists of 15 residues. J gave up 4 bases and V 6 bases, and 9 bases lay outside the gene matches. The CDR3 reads CASSRGQGWSETQYF. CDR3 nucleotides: TGTGCCAGCTCTCGGGGACAGGGATGGTCAGAGACCCAGTACTTC.

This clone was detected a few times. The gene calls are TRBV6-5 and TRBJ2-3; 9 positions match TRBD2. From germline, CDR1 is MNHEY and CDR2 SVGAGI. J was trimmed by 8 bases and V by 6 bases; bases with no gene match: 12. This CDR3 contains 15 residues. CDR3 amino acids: CASSDLSGGPVTQYF. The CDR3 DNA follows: TGTGCCAGCAGCGACCTGAGCGGGGGGCCGGTTACGCAGTATTTT.

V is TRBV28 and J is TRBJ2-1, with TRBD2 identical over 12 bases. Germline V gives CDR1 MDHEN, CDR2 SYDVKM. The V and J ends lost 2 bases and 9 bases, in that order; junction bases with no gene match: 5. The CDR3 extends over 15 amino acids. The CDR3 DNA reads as TGTGCCAGCAGTTTAGTACCTAGCGGGAGGGGTGAGCAGTTCTTC. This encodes CASSLVPSGRGEQFF. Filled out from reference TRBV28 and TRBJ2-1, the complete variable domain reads DVKVTQSSRYLVKRTGEKVFLECVQDMDHENMFWYRQDPGLGLRLIYFSYDVKMKEKGDIPEGYSVSREKKERFSLILESASTNQTSMYLCASSLVPSGRGEQFFGPGTRLTVL.

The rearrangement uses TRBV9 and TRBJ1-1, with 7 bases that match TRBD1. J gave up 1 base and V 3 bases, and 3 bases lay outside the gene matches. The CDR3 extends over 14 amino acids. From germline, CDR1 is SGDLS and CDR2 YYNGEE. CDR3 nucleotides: TGTGCCAGCAGCGCCAACAGGGGGAACACTGAAGCTTTCTTT. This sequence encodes CASSANRGNTEAFF.

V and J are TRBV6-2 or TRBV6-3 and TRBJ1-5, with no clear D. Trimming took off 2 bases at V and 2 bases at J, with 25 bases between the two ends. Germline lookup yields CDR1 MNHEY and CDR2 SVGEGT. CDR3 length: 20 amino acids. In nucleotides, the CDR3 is TGTGCCAGCAGTTACCCACTCTCTACCGGCAGGCCCAAGGGCAATCAGCCCCAGCATTTT. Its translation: CASSYPLSTGRPKGNQPQHF.

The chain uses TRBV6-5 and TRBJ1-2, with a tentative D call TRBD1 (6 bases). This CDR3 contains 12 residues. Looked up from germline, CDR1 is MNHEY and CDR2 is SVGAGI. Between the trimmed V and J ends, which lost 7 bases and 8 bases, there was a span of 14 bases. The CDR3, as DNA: TGTGCCAGCAAGACGGGCGGGGGCGGCTACACCTTC. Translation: CASKTGGGGYTF.